Listed here are 19 T cell receptor beta chains from one sample, sequenced in a study of blood T cell repertoires in COVID-19. Method: immunoSEQ multiplex PCR; TCRdb's copy keeps in-frame clones and lacks some. Among roughly 59,000 clones listed, approximately 79% were seen once. Sequenced sample: peripheral blood. The receptor source for this set is a human donor in a cohort sampled during active COVID-19.

The chain is built from TRBV10-3 and TRBJ2-7; D is possibly TRBD1 (5 bases). Germline CDR1 reads ENHRY; CDR2 reads SYGVKD. Between the trimmed V and J ends, which lost 6 bases and 5 bases, there was a span of 17 bases. This CDR3 has 14 residues. The CDR3 DNA sequence: TGTGCCATCAGGTTCCAAGGGGCGGTAGACGAGCAGTACTTC. Protein product: CAIRFQGAVDEQYF.

This sequence joins TRBV2 and TRBJ1-2; D might be TRBD1 (6 bases). Germline CDR1 SNHLY, CDR2 FYNNEI. Between the trimmed V and J ends, which lost 5 bases and 7 bases, there was a span of 17 bases. There are 14 residues in the CDR3. The CDR3 protein is CASSLPQGPLGYTF. CDR3 DNA: TGTGCCAGCAGTCTCCCACAGGGCCCCCTTGGCTACACCTTC.

Here the CDR3 DNA reads TGTGCCAGCAGTCCCGCAGACAGGGTCCATGGCTACACCTTC. As protein: CASSPADRVHGYTF. The rearrangement uses TRBV28 and TRBJ1-2; 7 positions match TRBD1. V gave up 5 bases and J gave up 6 bases; unmatched junction bases: 9. The CDR3 loop spans 14 amino acids. Germline loops: CDR1 MDHEN, CDR2 SYDVKM.

This clone was seen a few times. CDR3 sequence reads: CASSITVYSNQPQHF. The CDR3 DNA sequence: TGTGCCAGTAGTATAACGGTGTATAGCAATCAGCCCCAGCATTTT. The chain has TRBV19 and TRBJ1-5; no clear D. The germline V gene has CDR1 LNHDA and CDR2 SQIVND (reference sequence). The V end was cut by 2 bases, the J end by 0 bases, with 8 bases between. The CDR3 totals 15 residues.

The chain links TRBV7-2 to TRBJ2-1; D remains unclear. Germline V gene lookup returns CDR1 SGHTA and CDR2 FQGNSA. Trimming took 0 bases from V and 0 from J, leaving 6 bases between them. The CDR3 totals 15 residues. CDR3 in DNA: TGTGCCAGCAGCTTAGCGGCCGTCTCCTACAATGAGCAGTTCTTC. It yields the protein CASSLAAVSYNEQFF.

In DNA form, the CDR3 reads TGTGCCAGCAGCACCGGGGGAGGTCCTCCTTCGTTAAGTCAGCCCCAGCATTTT. Amino acid sequence: CASSTGGGPPSLSQPQHF. The chain combines TRBV9 with TRBJ1-5; D might be TRBD1 (5 bases). V was cut by 4 bases and J by 6 bases, with 26 bases left in between. CDR1 is SGDLS, CDR2 YYNGEE, per germline. This CDR3 is 18 amino acids long. Full variable domain (rest looked up from reference TRBV9 and TRBJ1-5): DSGVTQTPKHLITATGQRVTLRCSPRSGDLSVYWYQQSLDQGLQFLIQYYNGEERAKGNILERFSAQQFPDLHSELNLSSLELGDSALYFCASSTGGGPPSLSQPQHFGDGTRLSIL.

This chain links TRBV10-1 with TRBJ2-1; tentative D call: TRBD1 (6 bases). The V end was cut by 6 bases, the J end by 0 bases, with 12 bases between. The germline CDR1 and CDR2 sequences are WNHNN and SYGVQD (reference sequence). The CDR3 consists of 15 residues. CDR3 coding DNA: TGCGCCAGCAGCTTGGACAGTAGCTCCTACAATGAGCAGTTCTTC. Translating gives CASSLDSSSYNEQFF.

The chain uses TRBV11-2 and TRBJ2-2; TRBD2 is a possible D gene (5 bases). The length of the CDR3 is 16 residues. The ends were cut back, 2 bases at V and 0 bases at J, with 10 bases in the middle. CDR1 SGHAT and CDR2 FQNNGV come from the germline V gene. The CDR3 nucleotides are TGTGCCAGCAGCTTAAGGACTCCATCGAACACCGGGGAGCTGTTTTTT. Encoded protein: CASSLRTPSNTGELFF. Variable domain in full (rest from reference TRBV11-2 and TRBJ2-2): EAGVAQSPRYKIIEKRQSVAFWCNPISGHATLYWYQQILGQGPKLLIQFQNNGVVDDSQLPKDRFSAERLKGVDSTLKIQPAKLEDSAVYLCASSLRTPSNTGELFFGEGSRLTVL.

The chain couples TRBV4-1 to TRBJ1-2; D unclear. V lost 0 bases and J 4 bases, leaving 15 bases between the germline ends. Germline-derived CDR1 and CDR2 are MGHRA and YSYEKL. The CDR3 is 16 residues long. CDR3 in amino acids: CASSQERSGPAYGYTF. CDR3 bases: TGCGCCAGCAGCCAAGAACGTTCAGGCCCGGCCTATGGCTACACCTTC.

J is TRBJ2-1 and V is TRBV4-3; 9 positions agree with TRBD1. There are 15 residues in the CDR3. V shed 3 bases, J shed 6 bases, and the junction held 6 bases outside the gene matches. Germline V lookup: CDR1 LGHNA, CDR2 YSLEER. The CDR3 region is CASSQAQGAGNEQFF. CDR3 nucleotides: TGCGCCAGCAGCCAGGCACAGGGGGCCGGCAATGAGCAGTTCTTC.

V and J are TRBV21-1 and TRBJ2-3; the DNA was not used to check the table's D call, TRBD1. TRBV21-1 is a listed pseudogene. The CDR3 runs 15 residues. Here the CDR3 reads CASSPPARQGRDQYF. The CDR3 nucleotides read TGTGCCAGCAGCCCCCCCGCCCGACAGGGACGGGACCAGTATTTT.

The CDR3 DNA sequence: TGTGCCAGCAGTCCGCCGACTGTCTACGAGCAGTACTTC. It yields the protein CASSPPTVYEQYF. J is TRBJ2-7 and V is TRBV6-2 or TRBV6-3; D is ambiguous. The CDR3 loop spans 13 amino acids. Between the trimmed V and J ends, which lost 5 bases and 3 bases, there was a span of 11 bases. Germline assignment: CDR1 MNHEY and CDR2 SVGEGT.

This clone was detected a few times. J is TRBJ2-1 and V is TRBV19, with D unclear. Germline V gives CDR1 LNHDA, CDR2 SQIVND (reference sequence). V was trimmed by 4 bases and J by 0 bases, leaving 16 bases between them. There are 17 residues in the CDR3. The CDR3: CASSSSLISSSYNEQFF. The CDR3 bases are TGTGCCAGTAGTAGTAGCCTGATTTCAAGCTCCTACAATGAGCAGTTCTTC.

This clone was observed once. The rearrangement uses TRBV4-3 and TRBJ1-1, with 7 bases fitting TRBD1. With V trimmed by 3 bases and J by 5 bases, 6 bases remained unmatched. CDR3 length: 14 amino acids. Germline V gene sequence: CDR1 LGHNA, CDR2 YSLEER. The CDR3 here is CASSHGTVGTEAFF. As DNA, the CDR3 is TGCGCCAGCAGCCATGGGACAGTCGGTACTGAAGCTTTCTTT.

This clone was counted between two and nine times. The CDR3 here is CASRGTGDNSPLHF. DNA of the CDR3: TGTGCCAGCAGGGGGACAGGGGACAATTCACCCCTCCACTTT. This chain links TRBV25-1 with TRBJ1-6; 10 nucleotides agree with TRBD1. With V trimmed by 6 bases and J by 7 bases, 3 bases remained unmatched. Germline V lookup: CDR1 MGHDK, CDR2 SYGVNS. This CDR3 region has 14 residues.

This clone ranks as medium-sized (0.01 to 0.1%). This sequence joins TRBV7-9 and TRBJ2-6, with D possibly TRBD2 on 5 matching bases. The CDR3 is 14 residues long. Trimming left V 7 bases short and J 0 bases short, with 7 bases between. Germline lookup yields CDR1 SEHNR and CDR2 FQNEAQ (reference sequence). In nucleotides, the CDR3 is TGTGCCAGCATCGGGGTCTCTGGGGCCAACGTCCTGACTTTC. As protein: CASIGVSGANVLTF.

This chain joins TRBV7-2 and TRBJ1-2, with TRBD1 identical over 8 bases. This CDR3 is built from 13 residues. V lost 6 bases and J lost 8; bases outside the gene matches: 8. Per germline, CDR1 SGHTA and CDR2 FQGNSA. CDR3 sequence (DNA): TGTGCCAGCAGACTGGGACAGGCTTTAGGCTACACCTTC. As protein: CASRLGQALGYTF.

This clone was counted ten times or more. In DNA, the CDR3 is TGTGCCAGTAGTATTACACAGGGTAGTGGCTACACCTTC. It codes for CASSITQGSGYTF. The chain has TRBV19 and TRBJ1-2, with a possible D match to TRBD1 (6 bases). The CDR3 has 13 residues. Germline-derived CDR1 and CDR2 are LNHDA and SQIVND (reference sequence). V was pared by 3 bases and J by 7 bases, with 12 bases between.

The chain recombines TRBV29-1 with TRBJ2-7, with 8 bases fitting TRBD2. Losses at the gene ends were 7 bases for V and 8 bases for J; bases not matched to a gene: 10. Germline assignment: CDR1 SQVTM and CDR2 ANQGSEA. CDR3 length equals 12 residues. This chain's CDR3 is CSAASGGQKQYF. In DNA, the CDR3 is TGCAGCGCCGCATCGGGGGGGCAGAAGCAGTACTTC.